Presented here are 31 T cell receptor beta chains from one specimen sequenced in a study of beta chain features in type 1 diabetes. Sequencing targeted expressed TCRB transcripts, as all isolated RNA had been reverse transcribed. Sequencing used immunoSEQ multiplex PCR; TCRdb keeps in-frame clones, though not all of them. The table lists around 140,000 clones, around an eighth of them singletons. These receptors have no known antigen. Study results and limitations: Shortening of TCRB CDR3s, moderate but significant, appeared in all four CD4+ subsets of Type 1 diabetes patients.

The sequenced sample was central memory CD4+ T cells from blood. The source of these receptors is a man between 18 and 29 years old with type 1 diabetes.

This clone was counted many times. Different DNA sequences within this sample yield the same CDR3. The gene calls are TRBV28 and TRBJ2-5, with unresolved D. Trimming left V 5 bases short and J 4 bases short, with 11 bases between. CDR3 length equals 13 residues. The V gene's germline CDR1 is MDHEN and CDR2 SYDVKM. The chain's CDR3 is CASSRRAGETQYF. The CDR3 DNA is TGTGCCAGCAGTCGCCGGGCTGGAGAGACCCAGTACTTC.

This clone was detected many times. The chain links TRBV7-3 to TRBJ2-5; D remains ambiguous. Trimming pared 2 bases from V and 5 bases from J, leaving 9 bases between. CDR3 length equals 13 residues. Germline V gene data show CDR1 as SGHTA and CDR2 as FQGTGA. CDR3 sequence: CASSLGSGETQYF. CDR3 bases: TGTGCCAGCAGCTTAGGTTCGGGCGAGACCCAGTACTTC.

J is TRBJ1-4 and V is TRBV29-1, with D possibly being TRBD1 (6 bases). CDR1 is SQVTM, CDR2 ANQGSEA, per germline. Trimming took off 7 bases at V and 5 bases at J, with 20 bases between the two ends. The CDR3 sequence is 15 residues long. CDR3 region: CSARVGGVMNEKLFF. CDR3 nucleotide sequence: TGCAGCGCACGAGTGGGGGGCGTGATGAATGAAAAACTGTTTTTT.

This clone showed up just a few times. V gene TRBV18 combines with J gene TRBJ1-1, with a weak D call TRBD1 (5 bases). The V and J ends lost 7 bases and 1 base respectively, with 13 bases between them. This CDR3 comprises 14 residues. Germline assignment: CDR1 KGHSH and CDR2 LQKENI. In DNA form, the CDR3 reads TGTGCCAGCTTGGAGGGGAGAGGGAACACTGAAGCTTTCTTT. Protein product: CASLEGRGNTEAFF. The variable domain in full, completed from reference TRBV18 and TRBJ1-1, reads NAGVMQNPRHLVRRRGQEARLRCSPMKGHSHVYWYRQLPEEGLKFMVYLQKENIIDESGMPKERFSAEFPKEGPSILRIQQVVRGDSAAYFCASLEGRGNTEAFFGQGTRLTVV.

This clone was recorded a few times. The gene calls are TRBV29-1 and TRBJ2-7; 7 nucleotides agree with TRBD1. J gave up 1 base and V 6 bases, and 3 bases lay outside the gene matches. The CDR3 extends over 12 amino acids. CDR1 and CDR2 (germline): SQVTM, ANQGSEA. DNA of the CDR3: TGCAGCGTAATACAGGGGTCCTACGAGCAGTACTTC. This encodes CSVIQGSYEQYF.

This clone turned up a few times. This sequence joins TRBV4-1 and TRBJ2-1, with 11 bases fitting TRBD2. V shed 0 bases, J shed 5 bases, and the junction held 9 bases outside the gene matches. Germline V lookup: CDR1 MGHRA, CDR2 YSYEKL. The CDR3 covers 18 residues. The CDR3 loop reads CASSQDFVLAGGNNEQFF. The CDR3 DNA reads TGCGCCAGCAGCCAAGATTTCGTGCTAGCGGGGGGAAACAATGAGCAGTTCTTC.

The chain employs TRBV29-1 and TRBJ1-1; D is possibly TRBD1 (5 bases). The germline V gene has CDR1 SQVTM and CDR2 ANQGSEA. CDR3 length: 12 amino acids. The V and J ends lost 7 bases and 2 bases respectively, with 11 bases between them. The CDR3 is CSAGATNTEAFF. Written as DNA, the CDR3 is TGCAGCGCTGGGGCAACCAACACTGAAGCTTTCTTT.

CDR3 DNA: TGCAGCGTCTCCCTTGTGGGGGGGGAGCTGTTTTTT. Translated: CSVSLVGGELFF. V usage is TRBV29-1 and J usage is TRBJ2-2, with D unresolved. Germline CDR1 SQVTM, CDR2 ANQGSEA. CDR3 length: 12 residues. V lost 6 bases and J lost 8, with 13 bases in between.

The J gene is TRBJ2-6, the V gene TRBV29-1; maybe TRBD2 (5 bases). The V end was cut by 5 bases, the J end by 5 bases, with 25 bases between. Germline V gives CDR1 SQVTM, CDR2 ANQGSEA. This CDR3 is built from 18 residues. In DNA form, the CDR3 reads TGCAGCGTTTCCATGCGACTAAGCATACAAAGTCGGGCCAACGTCCTGACTTTC. This gives the protein CSVSMRLSIQSRANVLTF.

This clone showed up just a few times. V and J are TRBV5-1 and TRBJ1-5; 10 nucleotides match TRBD1. The CDR3 is 13 residues long. The germline gives CDR1 SGHRS, CDR2 YFSETQ. The trim removed 5 bases at V and 8 bases at J, leaving 4 bases unmatched. In DNA form, the CDR3 reads TGCGCCAGCAGGCGGGACAGGGGAGAGCCCCAGCATTTT. Encoded protein: CASRRDRGEPQHF.

Only a few counts were recorded for this clone. The chain combines TRBV14 with TRBJ1-6; TRBD1 might be the D (5 bases). CDR1 is SGHDN, CDR2 FVKESK, per germline. The CDR3 is 15 residues long. Trimming pared 5 bases from V and 7 bases from J, leaving 15 bases between. In nucleotides, the CDR3 is TGTGCCAGCAGCTTAAAAAGGGGCGTAAATTCACCCCTCCACTTT. Translated, it gives CASSLKRGVNSPLHF.

This clone was picked up a small number of times. The sample carries other DNA sequences with the same CDR3. The genes are TRBV20-1 and TRBJ1-1; no firm D call. Deletions cut 5 bases from V and 1 base from J, with 5 bases between. Per the germline V gene, CDR1 is DFQATT and CDR2 is SNEGSKA (reference sequence). The CDR3 extends over 11 amino acids. The CDR3 nucleotides read TGCAGTGCTCCGGGGAACACTGAAGCTTTCTTT. It yields the protein CSAPGNTEAFF.

This clone was seen more than once but under ten times. The rearrangement joins TRBV19 to TRBJ2-7, with D possibly being TRBD1 (6 bases). Per germline, CDR1 LNHDA and CDR2 SQIVND (reference sequence). V shed 4 bases and J shed 4 bases, with 14 bases lying between them. CDR3 length: 14 amino acids. CDR3 protein: CASSTLRDTYEQYF. As DNA, the CDR3 is TGTGCCAGTAGTACTTTAAGGGACACTTACGAGCAGTACTTC. The variable domain in full, completed from reference TRBV19 and TRBJ2-7, reads DGGITQSPKYLFRKEGQNVTLSCEQNLNHDAMYWYRQDPGQGLRLIYYSQIVNDFQKGDIAEGYSVSREKKESFPLTVTSAQKNPTAFYLCASSTLRDTYEQYFGPGTRLTVT.

A few counts support this clone. The chain has TRBV13 and TRBJ2-1; 11 nucleotides line up with TRBD2. The CDR3 has 16 amino acids. CDR1 and CDR2 from the germline V gene are PRHDT and FYEKMQ (reference sequence). V trimming: 0 bases; J trimming: 4 bases; junction bases outside the gene matches: 2. DNA of the CDR3: TGTGCCAGCAGCTTAGGGACTAGCGGGGTATACAATGAGCAGTTCTTC. Its translation is CASSLGTSGVYNEQFF.

Only a few counts were recorded for this clone. This chain links TRBV18 with TRBJ1-1, with D perhaps matching TRBD1 (5 bases). Germline values: CDR1 KGHSH, CDR2 LQKENI. Trimming cost V 7 bases and J 3 bases, with 12 bases left between them. The CDR3 loop spans 13 amino acids. CDR3 region: CASCLLGDTEAFF. The CDR3 DNA reads as TGTGCCAGCTGCCTTCTAGGGGACACTGAAGCTTTCTTT.

Only a few counts were recorded for this clone. The V gene is TRBV21-1, the J gene TRBJ2-7; TRBD1 was called by the table and not checked on the DNA. TRBV21-1 is tagged as a pseudogene. The CDR3 spans 16 residues. The CDR3 DNA sequence: TGTGCCAGCAGCAAAGAGCCGACAGGCTTATTCCACGAGCAGTACTTC. Translation gives CASSKEPTGLFHEQYF.

This clone was counted between two and nine times. CDR3 loop: CASSLGASYEQYF. The CDR3 DNA reads TGTGCCAGCAGTTTAGGGGCTTCCTACGAGCAGTACTTC. The gene calls are TRBV28 and TRBJ2-7; TRBD1 might be the D (5 bases). CDR1 is MDHEN, CDR2 SYDVKM, per germline. The CDR3 length is 13 residues. The V gene lost 2 bases and the J gene lost 1 base, with 6 bases spanning the gap.

V usage is TRBV6-5 and J usage is TRBJ2-3; maybe TRBD2 (5 bases). V was trimmed by 5 bases and J by 5 bases, leaving 5 bases between them. From germline, CDR1 is MNHEY and CDR2 SVGAGI. This CDR3 is 11 amino acids long. CDR3 loop: CASSRGDTQYF. The CDR3 DNA reads TGTGCCAGCAGTCGGGGAGATACGCAGTATTTT.

This chain connects TRBV7-3 to TRBJ1-2; 9 bases are shared with TRBD1. Germline V gene data show CDR1 as SGHTA and CDR2 as FQGTGA. V lost 5 bases, J lost 2 bases, and 0 bases stayed unmatched. This CDR3 comprises 13 residues. CDR3 amino acids: CASSGQGNYGYTF. CDR3 nucleotide sequence: TGTGCCAGCAGCGGACAGGGGAACTATGGCTACACCTTC.

This clone occurred many times. The V call is TRBV30, the J call TRBJ1-2, with a weak D call TRBD1 (5 bases). The CDR3 length is 14 residues. V was trimmed by 7 bases and J by 2 bases, leaving 17 bases between them. CDR1 and CDR2 from the germline V gene are GTSNPN and SVGIG (reference sequence). The CDR3 loop is CASSLNRDNYGYTF. The CDR3, as DNA: TGTGCCTCCTCTCTCAACCGGGACAACTATGGCTACACCTTC.

The chain combines TRBV7-3 with TRBJ1-1; D not resolved. This CDR3 comprises 14 residues. V lost 5 bases to trimming and J lost 0 bases, with 10 bases between them. CDR1 is SGHTA, CDR2 FQGTGA, per germline. The CDR3 sequence is CASSLKGLNTEAFF. CDR3 nucleotides: TGTGCCAGCAGCCTGAAGGGCCTGAACACTGAAGCTTTCTTT.

This clone has only a few counts. The chain couples TRBV5-1 to TRBJ2-4; tentative D call: TRBD1 (5 bases). CDR3 length equals 14 residues. Germline lookup yields CDR1 SGHRS and CDR2 YFSETQ. Trimming left V 6 bases short and J 0 bases short, with 10 bases between. The CDR3, as DNA: TGCGCCAGCACCTTCGACAGAGCCAAAAACATTCAGTACTTC. It yields the protein CASTFDRAKNIQYF.

In this sample, this clone turned up a few times. This chain uses TRBV5-1 with TRBJ2-5; 9 nucleotides match TRBD1. Germline V gene lookup returns CDR1 SGHRS and CDR2 YFSETQ. This CDR3 has 15 amino acids. Losses at the gene ends were 4 bases for V and 1 base for J; bases not matched to a gene: 5. The CDR3 DNA sequence: TGCGCCAGCAGCCCGATGACAGGGGGCCAAGAGACCCAGTACTTC. Its translation is CASSPMTGGQETQYF.

CDR3 residues: CASRRGHEQYF. For the CDR3, the DNA is TGTGCCAGTAGGAGAGGACACGAGCAGTACTTC. The chain recombines TRBV19 with TRBJ2-7; D uncertain. The CDR3 covers 11 residues. The V and J ends lost 6 bases and 5 bases respectively, with 8 bases between them. Germline V gene data show CDR1 as LNHDA and CDR2 as SQIVND (reference sequence).

This chain joins TRBV6-1 and TRBJ1-5, with D unresolved. Germline CDR1 and CDR2: MNHNS and SASEGT. The CDR3 covers 14 residues. Trimming shortened V by 8 bases and J by 5 bases, and 16 bases separated the two germline ends. CDR3 bases: TGTGCCAGCTTGGAGGTTTCGGTGGATCAGCCCCAGCATTTT. Translated: CASLEVSVDQPQHF.

This clone occurred many times. The gene calls are TRBV28 and TRBJ2-7; D is undetermined. CDR1 is MDHEN and CDR2 is SYDVKM in the germline V gene. The CDR3 sequence is 13 residues long. V was pared by 2 bases and J by 4 bases, with 9 bases between. The chain's CDR3 is CASSLVHLYEQYF. In nucleotides, the CDR3 is TGTGCCAGCAGTTTAGTACACCTATACGAGCAGTACTTC.

This clone has just a few counts. The V gene is TRBV7-2, the J gene TRBJ2-1; the D gene is possibly TRBD2 (5 bases). The V gene's germline CDR1 is SGHTA and CDR2 FQGNSA. Trimming took 4 bases from V and 3 from J, leaving 7 bases between them. The CDR3 length is 13 residues. CDR3 bases: TGTGCCAGCAGCTCCGGGAACTACAATGAGCAGTTCTTC. Translated: CASSSGNYNEQFF.

This clone was observed a handful of times. This chain links TRBV5-1 with TRBJ2-2, with 11 bases lining up with TRBD1. The CDR3 is made up of 16 amino acids. CDR1 and CDR2 from the germline V gene are SGHRS and YFSETQ. J lost 4 bases, V lost 3 bases, and 5 bases had no gene match. In nucleotides, the CDR3 is TGCGCCAGCAGCTCCCGGACAGGGGGCGCCACCGGGGAGCTGTTTTTT. It translates to CASSSRTGGATGELFF.

The sample holds a few counts of this clone. The chain joins TRBV10-2 to TRBJ2-5; 9 bases are a match to TRBD1. This CDR3 has 15 amino acids. The germline V gene has CDR1 WSHSY and CDR2 SAAADI. Trimming cost V 10 bases and J 5 bases; bases outside gene matches: 14. CDR3 residues: CATTSGTGSMETQYF. The CDR3 DNA reads as TGCGCCACCACTTCCGGGACAGGGAGTATGGAGACCCAGTACTTC.

This clone was found a few times. The CDR3 region has the DNA TGTGCCAGCAGCTTATGGACAGGGCTGACTGAAGCTTTCTTT. The encoded protein is CASSLWTGLTEAFF. The genes are TRBV11-2 and TRBJ1-1; 8 bases fit TRBD1. Germline CDR1 and CDR2: SGHAT and FQNNGV. The CDR3 is 14 residues long. V shed 2 bases and J 5 bases; nucleotides not matched to a gene: 4.

This clone was seen more than once but under ten times. The rearrangement links TRBV5-1 to TRBJ1-2; unclear D gene. The germline V gene has CDR1 SGHRS and CDR2 YFSETQ. Trimming pared 0 bases from V and 2 bases from J, leaving 8 bases between. The CDR3 has 14 amino acids. CDR3 amino acids: CASSLGAGNYGYTF. CDR3 in DNA: TGCGCCAGCAGCTTGGGCGCGGGGAACTATGGCTACACCTTC.